Given below is one T cell receptor (beta chain) in context. No antigen is known for it. This entry is derived from a study of T cell responses to AZD1222 COVID-19 vaccine. Trimming stripped 0 bases from V and 8 bases from J, with 14 bases between. From germline, CDR1 is SGHRS and CDR2 YFSETQ. CDR3 length equals 14 residues. Pooled samples include second doses given at about 4 or 12 weeks. Produced via immunoSEQ multiplex PCR; TCRdb's table is partial and in-frame only. Altogether 45,000 to 55,000 clones are present, 86% being singletons, with the ten largest covering 6.5% to 8.5%. Study results and limitations: Unmutated variant regions are reportedly targeted by nearly half of spike-specific TCRs. Repertoire sampling happened only post peak T cell response.

This TCR derives from an adult who received the AZD1222 COVID-19 vaccine. This sequence joins TRBV5-1 and TRBJ1-2; D gene uncertain. Source: peripheral blood, taken 28 days after the second AZD1222 dose. The CDR3 DNA sequence: TGCGCCAGCAGCTTGGCTTTGAGGGCGGAAGGCTACACCTTC. This translates into CASSLALRAEGYTF.